Presented here are 20 T cell receptor beta chains from one specimen sequenced in a study of blood T cells in healthy people across ages. PCR was performed a second time for about 7 to 12 cycles using a sample-barcoded 5' primer and a J-beta primer mix. TCRdb independently ran MiXCR on the 5' RACE reads; one entry per CDR3 protein. Of some 1,800,000 distinct CDR3 sequences listed, about two fifths were seen once; the top ten hold 23%. Sequencing input: blood. The receptor source for this set is a human donor in good health.

This clonotype has a handful of counts. The V call is TRBV3-1, the J call TRBJ1-4; D not certain. The CDR3 runs to 14 residues. V lost 4 bases to trimming and J lost 5 bases, with 11 bases between them. CDR1 is LGHDT, CDR2 YNNKEL, per germline (reference sequence). This CDR3 reads CASSRGIGNEKLFF. The CDR3 DNA follows: TGTGCCAGCAGCCGCGGGATAGGGAATGAAAAACTGTTTTTT.

The chain employs TRBV4-2 and TRBJ1-4; maybe TRBD1 (5 bases). The germline V and J ends were trimmed by 1 base and 0 bases, with 12 bases remaining between them. CDR1 and CDR2 (germline): LGHNA, YNFKEQ. The CDR3 is 17 amino acids. In DNA form, the CDR3 reads TGTGCCAGCAGCCAAGGCCCGGGACGGGCAACTAATGAAAAACTGTTTTTT. Protein: CASSQGPGRATNEKLFF.

The table lists this clonotype with a few counts. V gene TRBV27 combines with J gene TRBJ2-7, with D unresolved. Germline loops: CDR1 MNHEY, CDR2 SMNVEV (reference sequence). The germline V and J ends were trimmed by 4 bases and 12 bases, with 16 bases remaining between them. The CDR3 is 12 residues long. CDR3 DNA: TGTGCCAGCAGTTCAGAACTCCTACGAGTGTACTTC. Amino acid sequence: CASSSELLRVYF.

This chain joins TRBV24-1 and TRBJ2-3; the match to TRBD2 covers 12 bases. The CDR3 runs to 19 residues. V lost 5 bases to trimming and J lost 6 bases; unmatched junction nucleotides: 17. The V gene's germline CDR1 is KGHDR and CDR2 SFDVKD. CDR3: CATSGRPSGGAHEWDTQYF. CDR3 DNA: TGTGCCACCAGTGGTCGGCCTAGCGGGGGGGCTCATGAGTGGGATACGCAGTATTTT.

With respect to this clonotype: At one end, the junction sequence differs from germline, possibly due to a read error. This chain connects TRBV12-3 or TRBV12-4 to TRBJ1-5, with D unresolved. The CDR3 is made up of 14 amino acids. CDR3 sequence reads: CASRLGPSNQPQHF. CDR3 DNA: TGTGCCAGCAGGTTAGGTCCAAGCAATCAGCCCCAGCATTTT.

The CDR3 region is CASSEGRDSNQPQHF. CDR3 DNA sequence: TGTGCCAGCAGTGAAGGGAGGGATAGCAATCAGCCCCAGCATTTT. The V call is TRBV2, the J call TRBJ1-5, with unresolved D. The ends were cut back, 1 base at V and 0 bases at J, with 7 bases in the middle. This CDR3 region has 15 residues. Germline CDR1 is SNHLY and CDR2 is FYNNEI.

The chain employs TRBV5-1 and TRBJ2-1; the match to TRBD2 covers 13 bases. V trimming: 3 bases; J trimming: 5 bases; junction bases outside the gene matches: 5. The CDR3 is 16 amino acids. Germline CDR1 reads SGHRS; CDR2 reads YFSETQ. This chain's CDR3 is CASSSGTSGMNNEQFF. CDR3 nucleotide sequence: TGCGCCAGCAGCTCTGGGACTAGCGGGATGAACAATGAGCAGTTCTTC.

With regard to this clonotype: The junction and the germline gene differ at one end; a read error may be behind it. The chain carries TRBV10-3 and TRBJ2-5, with TRBD2 matching over 7 bases. Per the germline V gene, CDR1 is ENHRY and CDR2 is SYGVKD. The CDR3 spans 16 residues. The CDR3 spells CAISAQVTSAQVTQYF. Written as DNA, the CDR3 is TGTGCCATCAGTGCCCAAGTCACTAGCGCCCAAGTGACCCAGTACTTC.

The chain recombines TRBV5-1 with TRBJ2-7, with D possibly matching TRBD1 (7 bases). Between the trimmed V and J ends, which lost 0 bases and 1 base, there was a span of 17 bases. Looked up from germline, CDR1 is SGHRS and CDR2 is YFSETQ. The CDR3 extends over 17 amino acids. DNA of the CDR3: TGCGCCAGCAGCTTGGATGCCAGACAGGGAGGATCCTACGAGCAGTACTTC. Translation: CASSLDARQGGSYEQYF. Full variable domain (rest looked up from reference TRBV5-1 and TRBJ2-7): KAGVTQTPRYLIKTRGQQVTLSCSPISGHRSVSWYQQTPGQGLQFLFEYFSETQRNKGNFPGRFSGRQFSNSRSEMNVSTLELGDSALYLCASSLDARQGGSYEQYFGPGTRLTVT.

The V call is TRBV6-2 or TRBV6-3, the J call TRBJ2-7; D is unclear. The CDR3 runs to 14 residues. Germline-derived CDR1 and CDR2 are MNHEY and SVGEGT. Trimming took off 3 bases at V and 2 bases at J, with 11 bases between the two ends. For the CDR3, the DNA is TGTGCCAGCAGTTATTATGGCAGCACCTACGAGCAGTACTTC. Its translation is CASSYYGSTYEQYF.

On this clonotype: Mismatch with germline at one junction end may stem from a read error. The chain uses TRBV12-3 or TRBV12-4 and TRBJ1-1; D is undetermined. CDR3 size: 14 residues. CDR3 DNA sequence: TGTGCCAACAGTTTAGCGGGTCCCAACACTGAAGCTTTCTTT. Translation gives CANSLAGPNTEAFF.

This chain connects TRBV2 to TRBJ2-7; TRBD1 is a possible D gene (5 bases). The CDR3 is 12 amino acids. From germline, CDR1 is SNHLY and CDR2 FYNNEI. V was cut by 3 bases and J by 5 bases, with 8 bases left in between. The CDR3 loop reads CASSDDRNEQYF. CDR3 coding DNA: TGTGCCAGCAGTGATGACAGAAACGAGCAGTACTTC.

Note on this clonotype: No conserved phenylalanine or tryptophan is present at the end of the CDR3, so a read error is the likely explanation. The CDR3 DNA reads as TGTGCCAGCAGCTTTGGCAGCGCTAGCTCCTACGAGCAGTACTTA. Translation gives CASSFGSASSYEQYL. The rearrangement joins TRBV7-2 to TRBJ2-4, with D unclear. The J call may be mistaken, given a closer DNA end match to TRBJ2-7. CDR3 length: 15 residues. The germline CDR1 and CDR2 sequences are SGHTA and FQGNSA.

This chain joins TRBV7-3 and TRBJ2-2; a weak D match, TRBD2 (5 bases). Germline V gene sequence: CDR1 SGHTA, CDR2 FQGTGA. Trimming left V 3 bases short and J 7 bases short, with 6 bases between. The CDR3 loop spans 12 amino acids. The CDR3 spells CASSFSDGELFF. The CDR3 coding sequence is TGTGCCAGCAGCTTTAGCGACGGGGAGCTGTTTTTT.

This clonotype was seen a handful of times. The V call is TRBV27, the J call TRBJ2-1; 12 bases are shared with TRBD2. Germline CDR1 is MNHEY and CDR2 is SMNVEV (reference sequence). This CDR3 is built from 17 residues. The V gene end was trimmed by 4 bases and the J gene end by 4 bases; junction bases not matched to a gene: 8. CDR3 protein: CASSSLSSGGVYNEQFF. The DNA for the CDR3 is TGTGCCAGCAGTTCCCTGTCTAGCGGGGGGGTATACAATGAGCAGTTCTTC.

The chain joins TRBV20-1 to TRBJ2-2, with 7 positions matching TRBD2. J was trimmed by 2 bases and V by 3 bases; bases with no gene match: 6. Germline V gene data show CDR1 as DFQATT and CDR2 as SNEGSKA (reference sequence). This CDR3 contains 15 residues. CDR3 bases: TGCAGTGCTAGCGGGGGACTACATAACACCGGGGAGCTGTTTTTT. Translating it yields CSASGGLHNTGELFF.

The count of this clonotype is one. The rearrangement uses TRBV6-5 and TRBJ2-7; 7 positions match TRBD1. Trimming took 1 base from V and 5 from J; bases not matched to a gene: 2. The germline gives CDR1 MNHEY, CDR2 SVGAGI. The CDR3 loop spans 13 amino acids. The CDR3 loop is CASSYYRGNEQYF. The CDR3 nucleotides are TGTGCCAGCAGTTACTACAGGGGCAACGAGCAGTACTTC.

This sequence joins TRBV7-9 and TRBJ2-2, with D hard to call. V was pared by 5 bases and J by 6 bases, with 16 bases between. CDR3 length equals 15 residues. CDR1 SEHNR and CDR2 FQNEAQ come from the germline V gene (reference sequence). DNA for the CDR3: TGTGCCAGCAGCCCCTTGACAAGGTACGCCGGGGAGCTGTTTTTT. This codes for CASSPLTRYAGELFF.

This chain's CDR3 is CASSRTGEGNQPQHF. The CDR3 bases are TGCGCCAGCAGCCGGACAGGGGAAGGCAATCAGCCCCAGCATTTT. The chain uses TRBV5-1 and TRBJ1-5; 9 bases are shared with TRBD1. CDR3 length: 15 amino acids. Losses at the gene ends were 4 bases for V and 2 bases for J; bases not matched to a gene: 4. The germline CDR1 and CDR2 sequences are SGHRS and YFSETQ.

This chain connects TRBV28 to TRBJ1-5; no reliable D call. V gave up 2 bases and J gave up 7 bases, with 12 bases separating them. Germline V gives CDR1 MDHEN, CDR2 SYDVKM. The CDR3 is 14 amino acids. The CDR3 nucleotides are TGTGCCAGCAGTTTACTCGCGGCCATACAGCCCCAGCATTTT. It specifies CASSLLAAIQPQHF.